This T cell receptor beta chain was recovered during a study of regulatory T cells in long-lasting Graves disease. Building of the TCR beta libraries involved iRepertoire HTBI primers and Arm-PCR of CDR3 regions. TCRdb reprocessed the multiplex PCR reads via MiXCR and lists one record per CDR3 protein. This sample carries 650,000 to 850,000 distinct CDR3 sequences, 25% to 35% of them seen once, and the ten largest clones take around 42%. Time point meaning: persistent/refractory GD, antithyroid drugs over 5 years with positive TRAb. PBMCs provided the RNA from which the TCR library was made. This CDR3 has 15 residues. The germline CDR1 and CDR2 sequences are SGDLS and YYNGEE. Trimming stripped 3 bases from V and 0 bases from J, with 12 bases between.

The chain has TRBV9 and TRBJ1-1, with a tentative D call TRBD1 (6 bases). The TCR sequence derives from a female donor with Graves disease. Sequences were derived from peripheral blood mononuclear cells (PBMCs), sampled when the disease was refractory, from a patient treated with antithyroid drugs. CDR3 protein: CASSAGHTMNTEAFF. The DNA for the CDR3 is TGTGCCAGCAGCGCGGGACACACCATGAACACTGAAGCTTTCTTT.